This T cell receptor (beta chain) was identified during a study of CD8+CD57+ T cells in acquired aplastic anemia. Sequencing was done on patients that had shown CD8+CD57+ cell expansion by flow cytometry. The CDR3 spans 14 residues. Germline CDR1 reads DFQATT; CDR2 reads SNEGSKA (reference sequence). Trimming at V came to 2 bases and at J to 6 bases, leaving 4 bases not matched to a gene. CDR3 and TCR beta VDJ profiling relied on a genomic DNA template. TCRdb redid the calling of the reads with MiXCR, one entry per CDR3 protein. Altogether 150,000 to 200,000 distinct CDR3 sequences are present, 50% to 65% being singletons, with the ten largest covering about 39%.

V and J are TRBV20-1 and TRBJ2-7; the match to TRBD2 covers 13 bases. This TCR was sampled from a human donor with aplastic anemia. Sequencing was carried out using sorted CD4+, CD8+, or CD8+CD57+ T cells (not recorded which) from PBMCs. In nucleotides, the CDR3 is TGCAGTGCTAGAACTAGCGGGAGGGCTCTCGAGCAGTACTTC. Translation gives CSARTSGRALEQYF.